What follows are 5 T cell receptor beta chains derived from one specimen sequenced in a study of blood T cell repertoires in COVID-19. Using immunoSEQ multiplex PCR, the repertoire was profiled, and TCRdb retains in-frame clones only, with some absent. The sample carries around 300,000 clones, approximately 88% recorded once. The sample was PBMCs or T cells enriched from blood (not recorded which). Receptor source: a man between 25 and 39 years old who had recovered from COVID-19.

The genes are TRBV19 and TRBJ2-7; D might be TRBD2 (5 bases). Trimming left V 3 bases short and J 0 bases short, with 18 bases between. Germline V CDR1 and CDR2: LNHDA, SQIVND (reference sequence). This CDR3 spans 17 amino acids. CDR3 sequence (DNA): TGTGCCAGTAGTATTTGGTACCTCGGGGAAAACTCCTACGAGCAGTACTTC. Protein sequence: CASSIWYLGENSYEQYF.

The rearrangement joins TRBV7-2 to TRBJ1-5; 8 bases fit TRBD1. V was pared by 7 bases and J by 6 bases, with 5 bases of the junction left unmatched. Germline assignment: CDR1 SGHTA and CDR2 FQGNSA. There are 13 residues in the CDR3. The CDR3 loop reads CASNHRGGQPQHF. In DNA form, the CDR3 reads TGTGCCAGCAACCACAGGGGGGGTCAGCCCCAGCATTTT. Full variable domain (rest looked up from reference TRBV7-2 and TRBJ1-5): GAGVSQSPSNKVTEKGKDVELRCDPISGHTALYWYRQSLGQGLEFLIYFQGNSAPDKSGLPSDRFSAERTGGSVSTLTIQRTQQEDSAVYLCASNHRGGQPQHFGDGTRLSIL.

This chain connects TRBV28 to TRBJ2-3, with a tentative D call TRBD1 (6 bases). The V gene lost 5 bases and the J gene lost 6 bases, with 18 bases spanning the gap. Germline CDR1 and CDR2: MDHEN and SYDVKM. The CDR3 has 15 residues. This CDR3 is CASSPGTSTLDTQYF. DNA for the CDR3: TGTGCCAGCAGTCCCGGGACATCCACTCTGGATACGCAGTATTTT.

V usage is TRBV5-4 and J usage is TRBJ2-2; TRBD2 matches 9 bases. Germline CDR1 SGHNT, CDR2 YYREEE (reference sequence). This CDR3 comprises 18 residues. After removal of 7 bases from V and 5 bases from J, the junction contained 18 bases not matched to a gene. CDR3 sequence: CASQKAGGGGLGTGELFF. In DNA form, the CDR3 reads TGTGCCAGCCAAAAAGCGGGGGGCGGTGGCCTAGGTACCGGGGAGCTGTTTTTT.

In DNA form, the CDR3 reads TGTGCCAGCAGGGTGACAGGGGGCATTAGGCAGCCCCAGCATTTT. It yields the protein CASRVTGGIRQPQHF. V and J are TRBV2 and TRBJ1-5; 10 bases are a match to TRBD1. With 6 bases clipped from V and 7 bases from J, the junction kept 9 bases outside the gene matches. The germline V gene has CDR1 SNHLY and CDR2 FYNNEI. This CDR3 is 15 amino acids long.